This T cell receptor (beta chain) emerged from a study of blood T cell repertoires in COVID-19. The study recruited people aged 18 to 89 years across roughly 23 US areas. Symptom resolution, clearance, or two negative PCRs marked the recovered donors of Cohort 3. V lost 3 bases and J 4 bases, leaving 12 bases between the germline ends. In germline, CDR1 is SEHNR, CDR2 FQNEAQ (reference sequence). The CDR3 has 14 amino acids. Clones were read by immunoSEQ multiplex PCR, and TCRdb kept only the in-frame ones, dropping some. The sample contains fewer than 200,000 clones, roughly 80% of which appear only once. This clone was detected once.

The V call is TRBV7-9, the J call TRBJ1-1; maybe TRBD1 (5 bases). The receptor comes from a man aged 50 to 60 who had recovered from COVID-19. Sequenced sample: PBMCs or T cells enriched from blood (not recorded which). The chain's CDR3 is CASSLTASATEAFF. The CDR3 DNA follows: TGTGCCAGCAGCTTGACAGCCTCGGCCACTGAAGCTTTCTTT.